Following are 24 T cell receptor beta chains from one sample sequenced in a study of T cells in Graves' hyperthyroidism and ophthalmopathy. Amplification of TCR beta CDR3 regions used RNA as the template. HTBI primers were used for first-round RT-PCR of the TCR CDR3. One entry per CDR3 protein results from TCRdb running MiXCR on the multiplex PCR reads. The table includes roughly 750,000 distinct CDR3 sequences, approximately 16% detected once. Sequenced: blood. Receptors were obtained from a man aged 18 to 29 with Graves' hyperthyroidism.

The CDR3 DNA follows: TGTGCCAGCAGCTTCTCAGCGGGAGGAACCTACAATGAGCAGTTCTTC. It is translated as CASSFSAGGTYNEQFF. V and J are TRBV7-9 and TRBJ2-1; 9 bases agree with TRBD2. The junction had 5 bases not matched to a gene; V was cut back by 3 bases and J by 2 bases. Germline V gene data show CDR1 as SEHNR and CDR2 as FQNEAQ (reference sequence). This CDR3 comprises 16 residues.

In its sample, this clonotype was seen many times. V gene TRBV27 combines with J gene TRBJ2-7, with D perhaps TRBD1 (5 bases). The CDR3 has 15 residues. Germline-derived CDR1 and CDR2 are MNHEY and SMNVEV (reference sequence). Trimming pared 5 bases from V and 0 bases from J, leaving 14 bases between. Here the CDR3 DNA reads TGTGCCAGCAGTATGACAGTCAGGAGCTCCTACGAGCAGTACTTC. This gives the protein CASSMTVRSSYEQYF.

This clonotype came up many times. The CDR3 nucleotides read TGTGCCAGCACCCCTTCAGCGGGAGAGCGAGCAGATACGCAGTATTTT. Protein: CASTPSAGERADTQYF. The chain links TRBV28 to TRBJ2-3; 8 bases map to TRBD2. With 7 bases clipped from V and 4 bases from J, the junction kept 13 bases outside the gene matches. Germline assignment: CDR1 MDHEN and CDR2 SYDVKM. This CDR3 has 16 residues. The whole variable domain, remainder taken from reference TRBV28 and TRBJ2-3, is DVKVTQSSRYLVKRTGEKVFLECVQDMDHENMFWYRQDPGLGLRLIYFSYDVKMKEKGDIPEGYSVSREKKERFSLILESASTNQTSMYLCASTPSAGERADTQYFGPGTRLTVL.

Ten or more counts support this clonotype. This sequence joins TRBV27 and TRBJ2-2, with D maybe TRBD2 (5 bases). Per germline, CDR1 MNHEY and CDR2 SMNVEV (reference sequence). This CDR3 spans 16 amino acids. V shed 1 base and J shed 6 bases, with 15 bases lying between them. The CDR3: CASSLWPPREPGELFF. CDR3 in DNA: TGTGCCAGCAGTTTATGGCCACCGAGGGAACCCGGGGAGCTGTTTTTT.

The rearrangement uses TRBV27 and TRBJ2-3, with 8 bases aligning to TRBD2. Germline V lookup: CDR1 MNHEY, CDR2 SMNVEV (reference sequence). With V trimmed by 7 bases and J by 6 bases, 12 bases remained unmatched. The CDR3 consists of 15 residues. CDR3 in DNA: TGTGCCAGCACAACCGGGACTAGTAGGGCGGATACGCAGTATTTT. It specifies CASTTGTSRADTQYF.

This clonotype was observed many times. The rearrangement joins TRBV12-3 or TRBV12-4 to TRBJ2-1; the D gene is possibly TRBD1 (6 bases). The CDR3 has 15 amino acids. The V end lost 6 bases, the J end lost 0 bases, and 12 bases lay between the germline ends. The CDR3 region has the DNA TGTGCCAGCAGGGTACAGGGACCCTCCTACAATGAGCAGTTCTTC. Encoded protein: CASRVQGPSYNEQFF.

This clonotype was seen a handful of times. The V call is TRBV3-1, the J call TRBJ2-5, with 8 nucleotides matching TRBD2. V shed 0 bases, J shed 5 bases, and the junction held 8 bases outside the gene matches. Germline V CDR1 and CDR2: LGHDT, YNNKEL (reference sequence). This CDR3 has 16 residues. CDR3 in amino acids: CASSQDMPGRGETQYF. The CDR3 DNA follows: TGTGCCAGCAGCCAAGATATGCCCGGGAGGGGGGAGACCCAGTACTTC.

This clonotype was seen a few times. This may be a read error: a much more frequent sequence differs by one nucleotide. V is TRBV3-1 and J is TRBJ2-3, with D maybe TRBD1 (6 bases). CDR3 length: 14 residues. Germline V CDR1 and CDR2: LGHDT, YNNKEL (reference sequence). V was pared by 4 bases and J by 8 bases, with 16 bases between. This CDR3 reads CASSLALGAGTQYF. The CDR3 DNA reads as TGTGCCAGCAGCCTGGCCTTGGGGGCAGGTACGCAGTATTTT.

This clonotype was detected ten times or more. CDR3 DNA: TGTGCCAGCAGTTTATGGACGGCGACGGATACGCAGTATTTT. Translated, it gives CASSLWTATDTQYF. The genes are TRBV28 and TRBJ2-3; no clear D gene. The CDR3 extends over 14 amino acids. V was shortened by 0 bases and J by 6 bases, with 10 bases between the two germline ends. Germline V lookup: CDR1 MDHEN, CDR2 SYDVKM.

A remark on this clonotype: It is likely a read error: a sequence one base away is far more abundant. The V and J genes are TRBV27 and TRBJ2-7, with D tentatively TRBD1 (5 bases). The CDR3 extends over 13 amino acids. Trimming took off 5 bases at V and 1 base at J, with 9 bases between the two ends. The germline CDR1 and CDR2 sequences are MNHEY and SMNVEV (reference sequence). In nucleotides, the CDR3 is TGTGCCAGCAGTGGGGCAGGGTCCTACGAGCAGTACTTC. It translates to CASSGAGSYEQYF.

This clonotype was seen many times. V and J are TRBV6-1 and TRBJ1-1; D remains unclear. The germline V gene encodes CDR1 MNHNS and CDR2 SASEGT. CDR3 size: 12 residues. Trimming removed 8 bases from V and 4 bases from J, with 11 bases in between. In nucleotides, the CDR3 is TGTGCCAGCGGACGGCTGGGCACTGAAGCTTTCTTT. Encoded protein: CASGRLGTEAFF.

This clonotype was seen a handful of times. The chain uses TRBV3-1 and TRBJ2-3, with 9 bases aligning to TRBD2. The CDR3 loop spans 15 amino acids. Losses at the gene ends were 2 bases for V and 6 bases for J; bases not matched to a gene: 6. Germline V CDR1 and CDR2: LGHDT, YNNKEL (reference sequence). The CDR3 loop is CASSQRLAGPDTQYF. As DNA, the CDR3 is TGTGCCAGCAGCCAACGGCTAGCGGGGCCGGATACGCAGTATTTT.

This sequence joins TRBV5-6 and TRBJ2-1, with a tentative D call TRBD1 (5 bases). Trimming removed 5 bases at V and 9 bases at J, with 21 bases between. This CDR3 has 15 amino acids. Germline lookup yields CDR1 SGHDT and CDR2 YYEEEE. The CDR3 loop reads CASRPQALPLSEQFF. CDR3 nucleotides: TGTGCCAGCAGACCACAGGCTCTCCCTCTAAGTGAGCAGTTCTTC.

Remarks on this clonotype: Its ends do not fully match the called genes, so a read error is possible. CDR3 in DNA: TGTGCCAGCCAGGGCTGGGGCAACCAGCCCCAGCATTTT. It is translated as CASQGWGNQPQHF. The genes are TRBV2 and TRBJ1-5; maybe TRBD1 (5 bases). The CDR3 consists of 13 residues. Germline V gene lookup returns CDR1 SNHLY and CDR2 FYNNEI.

The genes are TRBV4-2 and TRBJ2-2, with unresolved D. Trimming shortened V by 4 bases and J by 3 bases, and 12 bases separated the two germline ends. CDR3 length: 15 residues. CDR1 LGHNA and CDR2 YNFKEQ come from the germline V gene. The CDR3: CASSPSTLDTGELFF. The DNA for the CDR3 is TGTGCCAGCAGCCCCTCTACCCTGGACACCGGGGAGCTGTTTTTT.

This clonotype showed up just a few times. The chain recombines TRBV5-1 with TRBJ2-7, with 8 bases identical to TRBD2. The V and J ends lost 0 bases and 0 bases, in that order; junction bases with no gene match: 2. The CDR3 runs 15 residues. Germline CDR1 reads SGHRS; CDR2 reads YFSETQ. The CDR3 nucleotides read TGCGCCAGCAGCTTGGCTGGGACTAGCTCCTACGAGCAGTACTTC. Its translation: CASSLAGTSSYEQYF.

This clonotype turned up a few times. This chain links TRBV7-9 with TRBJ2-7; 11 bases map to TRBD2. CDR1 and CDR2 (germline): SEHNR, FQNEAQ (reference sequence). The length of the CDR3 is 14 residues. Germline trimming cut 6 bases from V and 3 bases from J; bases unmatched to any gene: 4. CDR3 sequence: CASRTTSGSYEQYF. CDR3 DNA: TGTGCCAGCAGGACTACTAGCGGGAGCTACGAGCAGTACTTC.

V gene TRBV12-3 or TRBV12-4 combines with J gene TRBJ2-7; D is possibly TRBD1 (5 bases). Trimming pared 3 bases from V and 3 bases from J, leaving 12 bases between. This CDR3 spans 14 amino acids. CDR3 in DNA: TGTGCCAGCAGTTTGTCAGGGCCCGGCTACGAGCAGTACTTC. As protein: CASSLSGPGYEQYF.

The gene calls are TRBV9 and TRBJ2-3; D gene unclear. Trimming removed 4 bases at V and 5 bases at J, with 11 bases between. Germline V lookup: CDR1 SGDLS, CDR2 YYNGEE. This CDR3 has 13 amino acids. The CDR3 loop reads CASSPVGGDTQYF. CDR3 coding DNA: TGTGCCAGCAGCCCGGTTGGTGGAGATACGCAGTATTTT. Variable domain in full (rest from reference TRBV9 and TRBJ2-3): DSGVTQTPKHLITATGQRVTLRCSPRSGDLSVYWYQQSLDQGLQFLIQYYNGEERAKGNILERFSAQQFPDLHSELNLSSLELGDSALYFCASSPVGGDTQYFGPGTRLTVL.

The sample holds a few counts of this clonotype. The junction and the germline gene differ at one end; a read error may be behind it. The chain recombines TRBV13 with TRBJ2-1; 11 nucleotides match TRBD1. Germline V CDR1 and CDR2: PRHDT, FYEKMQ (reference sequence). The CDR3 is 15 amino acids. DNA for the CDR3: TGTGCCAGCAGCGTAGGTGGGACAGGGGGCAATGAGCAGTTCTTC. As protein: CASSVGGTGGNEQFF.

The chain recombines TRBV3-1 with TRBJ2-3; 10 bases map to TRBD2. The CDR3 consists of 18 residues. Germline-derived CDR1 and CDR2 are LGHDT and YNNKEL (reference sequence). V trimming: 1 base; J trimming: 0 bases; junction bases outside the gene matches: 7. CDR3 region: CASSQGFRAGGSTDTQYF. The CDR3 DNA sequence: TGTGCCAGCAGCCAAGGGTTCCGAGCGGGAGGGAGCACAGATACGCAGTATTTT.

This clonotype was detected only a few times. This chain links TRBV6-4 with TRBJ2-3; D unclear. This CDR3 spans 14 amino acids. The germline V gene has CDR1 MRHNA and CDR2 SNTAGT. Deletions cut 1 base from V and 4 bases from J, with 9 bases between. The CDR3, as DNA: TGTGCCAGCAGTGACTTCTTTCGGTCAGATACGCAGTATTTT. Translated: CASSDFFRSDTQYF.

This clonotype was detected many times. This sequence joins TRBV7-8 and TRBJ2-7, with 8 bases fitting TRBD1. V was clipped by 6 bases and J by 3 bases; unmatched bases: 13. The length of the CDR3 is 16 residues. Per germline, CDR1 SGHVS and CDR2 FQNEAQ. CDR3 nucleotides: TGTGCCAGCAGTTTTTCCCCGGACAGGGCGAACTACGAGCAGTACTTC. As protein: CASSFSPDRANYEQYF.

The sample holds one count of this clonotype. The chain has TRBV24-1 and TRBJ2-2; 7 nucleotides line up with TRBD2. After removal of 8 bases from V and 0 bases from J, the junction contained 2 bases not matched to a gene. The CDR3 runs to 14 residues. CDR1 is KGHDR and CDR2 is SFDVKD in the germline V gene. Here the CDR3 reads CATTSGPNTGELFF. In nucleotides, the CDR3 is TGTGCCACCACTAGCGGACCGAACACCGGGGAGCTGTTTTTT.